One sample yielded the 3 T cell receptor beta chains listed below, sequenced in a study of T cell clonality in common variable immunodeficiency (dated by TCRdb to the mid-2010s). The library was made by the immunoSEQ multiplex PCR assay. Here the immuneACCESS table is served through TCRdb, limited to in-frame sequences with V and J called. Missing clones are a known gap in these copies; in checked studies unresolved V genes cover under half, and the rest lacks a known reason. The data for this sample show around 39,000 clones, each detected more than once. In total, the top ten clones hold less than 4.5% of the sample. The sequencing input was peripheral blood mononuclear cells. The source is a person aged 18 to 69 in good health.

This clone was counted at least ten times. The missing CDR3 end, 3 residues past where the read stops, is filled in from the germline J gene. V and J are TRBV7-2 and TRBJ1-2; D is unclear. Germline V gene lookup returns CDR1 SGHTA and CDR2 FQGNSA. The CDR3 runs 12 residues. CDR3 amino acids: CASSQTSGKYTF. CDR3 DNA (partial): TGTGCCAGCAGCCAGACTAGTGGTAAA.

This clone was counted ten times or more. The read ends 3 residues before the CDR3 terminus; that terminus is restored from the germline J gene. The rearrangement joins TRBV7-3 to TRBJ1-1, with 12 bases fitting TRBD1. Germline CDR1 SGHTA, CDR2 FQGTGA. The V segment lost 4 bases and the J segment 6 bases; nucleotides outside the gene matches: 6. CDR3 length: 15 amino acids. The sequenced CDR3 bases are TGTGCCAGCAGCTCTCCGGGACAGGGGGCTTCTGAA. Protein product: CASSSPGQGASE. The CDR3 as a whole reads CASSSPGQGASEAFF.

This clone was seen at least ten times. Read data end 3 residues before the CDR3 end; the end is taken from the germline J gene. The V and J genes are TRBV28 and TRBJ2-7, with TRBD2 matching over 11 bases. V shed 8 bases and J 3 bases; nucleotides not matched to a gene: 12. The V gene's germline CDR1 is MDHEN and CDR2 SYDVKM. CDR3 length: 16 amino acids. CDR3 DNA (partial): TGTGCCAGCGCCGCTCCGAGTCTAGCGGGAGGCTACGAG. This codes for CASAAPSLAGGYE. The complete CDR3 protein is CASAAPSLAGGYEQYF.